This T cell receptor beta chain was observed in a study of T cells in localized non-small cell lung cancer (dated by TCRdb to the early 2020s). As for the study more broadly: The study examined T cell repertoires in approximately 240 patients with early-stage NSCLC and compared tumors with uninvolved tumor-adjacent lungs. The cohort was made up of approximately 250 treatment-naive NSCLC patients whose localized lung tumors had been resected. Of the NSCLC patients, roughly 130 were male and about 97 were female, and the mean age was approximately 66 years. What the study reported, not specific to this receptor: A median of about 61 of the top 100 tumor clones turned up in the paired uninvolved adjacent lung, and under 30 of those clones also ranked among the top 100 of that same adjacent lung. Longer overall survival was associated with higher blood T cell density, whereas shorter survival was associated with higher adjacent-lung clonality. Uninvolved tumor-adjacent lung showed the highest T cell clonality, higher than tumor, which suggests more focused antigenic responses in the uninvolved tumor-adjacent lung. Because the study design was exploratory, TCR variables were selected using unadjusted p-values without false-discovery rate correction. Because multi-region tumor sequencing was not done, intratumor heterogeneity could not be ruled out.

Note on this clone: Its antigen target is currently unknown. Per-nucleotide qualities are absent, and no much larger clonotype sits a single base away.

Including the terminal cysteine and phenylalanine, the CDR3 comprises 14 residues. Of the read, only the CDR3 DNA is kept; its 42 bases are in frame from base 1. V drops 1 base and J drops 7 bases, leaving 10 bases in between. Per the germline V gene, SNHLY is the CDR1 and FYNNEI is the CDR2. At diagnosis, tumor, uninvolved tumor-adjacent lung and peripheral blood were collected and then preserved as a mix of FFPE and fresh-frozen material. Blood samples were analyzed as peripheral blood mononuclear cells for TCR repertoire profiling. The immunoSEQ Assay was used to sequence TCR beta CDR3 regions from DNA. The published analysis was carried out like this. To compute T cell density, TCR beta template counts were normalized to usable DNA, which was estimated by amplifying housekeeping genes. Richness was estimated with the preseqR package, extrapolating to 400,000 templates for PBMC samples and 120,000 templates for tissue samples. Clonality was calculated as one minus Pielou's evenness. Tissue-enriched TCRs were identified through differential abundance testing performed on productive amino-acid clonotypes, with a minimum total count of 5 and an alpha of 0.1. Repertoire overlap between compartments was quantified with the Jaccard Index and Morisita Overlap Index. GLIPH grouped TCR beta CDR3s together with public tetramer-defined viral CDR3s, and a viral motif had to include at least three viral sequences and show V-gene enrichment. TCRdb provides this immuneACCESS table in a form limited to in-frame rearrangements. Some clones are lacking; in checked studies, under half of them reflect an unresolved V gene, and why the rest are absent is not known. From that table come the V and J calls and clone size; the DNA was used to work out D and trimming. A total of around 100,000 clones appear in this sample, about 87% of them only once. The ten largest make up around 16% of the sample.

The rearrangement combines TRBV2 with TRBJ1-4; a tentative D match to TRBD1 spans 5 bases. This TCR was sampled from a man aged 40 to 70 with stage I squamous cell lung carcinoma. Sequencing was performed on peripheral blood, taken before any cancer treatment. CDR3 sequence: CASSEETESEKLFF. The DNA is as follows: TGTGCCAGCAGTGAAGAGACAGAAAGTGAAAAACTGTTTTTT.